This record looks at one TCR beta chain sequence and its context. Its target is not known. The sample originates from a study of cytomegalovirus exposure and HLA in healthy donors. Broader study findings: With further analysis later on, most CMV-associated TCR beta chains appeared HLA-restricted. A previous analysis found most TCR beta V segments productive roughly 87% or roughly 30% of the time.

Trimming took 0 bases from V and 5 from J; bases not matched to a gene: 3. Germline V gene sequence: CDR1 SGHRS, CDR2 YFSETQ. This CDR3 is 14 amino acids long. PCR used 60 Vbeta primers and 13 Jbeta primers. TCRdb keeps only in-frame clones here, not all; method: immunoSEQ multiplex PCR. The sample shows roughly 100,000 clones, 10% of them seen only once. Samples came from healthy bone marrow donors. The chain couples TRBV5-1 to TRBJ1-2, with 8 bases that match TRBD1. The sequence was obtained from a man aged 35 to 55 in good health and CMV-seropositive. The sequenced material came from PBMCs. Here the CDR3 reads CASSLGDRNYGYTF. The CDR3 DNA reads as TGCGCCAGCAGCTTGGGGGACAGGAATTATGGCTACACCTTC.